This TCR beta chain is drawn from a study of shared clonotypes between healthy human individuals. Broader study findings: Shared across a handful of donors were around 5% of the naive CD4 clonotypes. Exclusively blood specimens were collected; tissue repertoires likely differ.

Every donor, a Caucasian adult, lived in Nashville, Tennessee. Of note for this clone: Its antigen is undetermined. Other nucleotide sequences from this sample produce the same CDR3.

Method: immunoSEQ multiplex PCR; TCRdb's copy keeps in-frame clones and lacks some. The sample yields roughly 2.5 million clones, just over 90% seen once. The sequencing input was naive CD4+ T cells sorted from blood. The subset is: CD45RA+ positively selected. This receptor was obtained from a man aged 18 to 29 in good health.

In nucleotides, the CDR3 is TGTGCCAGCAGTTTGTTGAGCAATCAGCCCCAGCATTTT. This encodes CASSLLSNQPQHF. This chain uses TRBV28 with TRBJ1-5; D gene uncertain. Trimming cost V 3 bases and J 1 base, with 4 bases left between them. CDR1 and CDR2 from the germline V gene are MDHEN and SYDVKM. This CDR3 contains 13 residues.